Presented here are 20 T cell receptor beta chains from one specimen sequenced in a study of T cell changes during pregnancy in multiple sclerosis (dated by TCRdb to about 2019). The method was the immunoSEQ multiplex PCR assay. TCRdb re-hosts the immuneACCESS table, in-frame sequences only. Its copies lack some clones; in the studies checked, an unresolved V gene accounts for under half of them, and the cause for the rest is not known. This sample lists 55,000 to 85,000 clones; 92% were detected once. Around 0.27% of the sample is taken by the ten largest. This specimen was CD4+ T cells from peripheral blood mononuclear cells, taken after pregnancy. The receptors come from a female donor with multiple sclerosis, enrolled in a pregnancy study.

This chain links TRBV5-8 with TRBJ2-7; 8 positions agree with TRBD1. CDR1 SGHTS and CDR2 YDEGEE come from the germline V gene. The junction had 14 bases not matched to a gene; V was cut back by 3 bases and J by 3 bases. This CDR3 is built from 17 residues. CDR3 bases: TGTGCCAGCAGCTCCCCGACAGGGGTTCTTCTGGTCTACGAGCAGTACTTC. Translated: CASSSPTGVLLVYEQYF.

The count of this clone is one. The J gene is TRBJ2-3, the V gene TRBV9; D possibly corresponds to TRBD2 (5 bases). The CDR3 runs 14 residues. From germline, CDR1 is SGDLS and CDR2 YYNGEE. The germline V and J ends were trimmed by 2 bases and 2 bases, with 9 bases remaining between them. CDR3 DNA: TGTGCCAGCAGCGTCGGGGTATTCACAGATACGCAGTATTTT. Translated: CASSVGVFTDTQYF.

CDR3 region: CASSLGTGGAGYGYTF. The CDR3 nucleotides read TGTGCCAGCAGCCTCGGGACAGGGGGTGCGGGCTATGGCTACACCTTC. The genes are TRBV7-9 and TRBJ1-2, with TRBD1 matching over 11 bases. V was clipped by 5 bases and J by 4 bases; unmatched bases: 9. CDR3 size: 16 residues. CDR1 is SEHNR, CDR2 FQNEAQ, per germline (reference sequence). The full variable domain, its missing parts supplied by reference TRBV7-9 and TRBJ1-2, is DTGVSQNPRHKITKRGQNVTFRCDPISEHNRLYWYRQTLGQGPEFLTYFQNEAQLEKSRLLSDRFSAERPKGSFSTLEIQRTEQGDSAMYLCASSLGTGGAGYGYTFGSGTRLTVV.

This sequence joins TRBV7-8 and TRBJ1-3; no clear D. Trimming took off 5 bases at V and 2 bases at J, with 13 bases between the two ends. CDR1 is SGHVS, CDR2 FQNEAQ, per germline. There are 15 residues in the CDR3. The CDR3 nucleotides read TGTGCCAGCAGCATCCTGACGGGGACTGGAAACACCATATATTTT. Translation gives CASSILTGTGNTIYF.

The V and J genes are TRBV2 and TRBJ1-5, with 7 nucleotides matching TRBD1. Losses at the gene ends were 5 bases for V and 2 bases for J; bases not matched to a gene: 0. The CDR3 has 13 amino acids. The V gene's germline CDR1 is SNHLY and CDR2 FYNNEI. The CDR3 DNA sequence: TGTGCCAGCAGTACAGGGGGCAATCAGCCCCAGCATTTT. Encoded protein: CASSTGGNQPQHF. The full variable domain, completed using reference TRBV2 and TRBJ1-5, is EPEVTQTPSHQVTQMGQEVILRCVPISNHLYFYWYRQILGQKVEFLVSFYNNEISEKSEIFDDQFSVERPDGSNFTLKIRSTKLEDSAMYFCASSTGGNQPQHFGDGTRLSIL.

V is TRBV19 and J is TRBJ1-5; D gene uncertain. Trimming shortened V by 0 bases and J by 4 bases, and 13 bases separated the two germline ends. The CDR3 totals 16 residues. Looked up from germline, CDR1 is LNHDA and CDR2 is SQIVND (reference sequence). This chain's CDR3 is CASSIDVERRNQPQHF. The CDR3 DNA is TGTGCCAGTAGTATAGATGTGGAAAGGAGGAATCAGCCCCAGCATTTT.

The CDR3 region is CASSFSGLAGGSPDTQYF. The CDR3 DNA reads TGCGCCAGCAGCTTTTCGGGACTAGCGGGGGGGAGTCCAGATACGCAGTATTTT. V gene TRBV5-1 combines with J gene TRBJ2-3, with TRBD2 matching 16 bases. Germline CDR1 is SGHRS and CDR2 is YFSETQ. The CDR3 loop spans 18 amino acids. With V trimmed by 2 bases and J by 4 bases, 7 bases remained unmatched.

The chain uses TRBV19 and TRBJ1-5, with 9 bases fitting TRBD1. Germline trimming cut 5 bases from V and 2 bases from J; bases unmatched to any gene: 4. The CDR3 length is 15 residues. Germline V gene data show CDR1 as LNHDA and CDR2 as SQIVND (reference sequence). The CDR3 loop is CASSPDRGGNQPQHF. DNA for the CDR3: TGTGCCAGTAGTCCGGACAGGGGAGGCAATCAGCCCCAGCATTTT.

The rearrangement uses TRBV18 and TRBJ1-5; D is uncertain. This CDR3 region has 14 residues. Germline CDR1 and CDR2: KGHSH and LQKENI. Between the trimmed V and J ends, which lost 5 bases and 4 bases, there was a span of 12 bases. CDR3 protein: CASSVAPVNQPQHF. In DNA, the CDR3 is TGTGCCAGCTCAGTGGCACCCGTAAATCAGCCCCAGCATTTT.

The gene calls are TRBV19 and TRBJ2-5; 9 bases fit TRBD2. The V and J ends lost 4 bases and 4 bases, in that order; junction bases with no gene match: 10. The CDR3 contains 16 residues. From germline, CDR1 is LNHDA and CDR2 SQIVND (reference sequence). The CDR3 spells CASSRLGLAGTETQYF. The CDR3 nucleotides are TGTGCCAGTAGTAGGCTCGGGCTAGCGGGAACAGAGACCCAGTACTTC.

The V and J genes are TRBV5-1 and TRBJ2-1, with TRBD2 identical over 9 bases. The V segment lost 7 bases and the J segment 8 bases; nucleotides outside the gene matches: 1. In germline, CDR1 is SGHRS, CDR2 YFSETQ. The CDR3 is made up of 11 amino acids. The CDR3 spells CASQRGDEQFF. CDR3 coding DNA: TGCGCCAGCCAGCGGGGGGATGAGCAGTTCTTC.

V usage is TRBV5-1 and J usage is TRBJ2-3; 8 nucleotides align to TRBD2. The CDR3 extends over 16 amino acids. The V segment lost 2 bases and the J segment 0 bases; nucleotides outside the gene matches: 5. CDR1 is SGHRS, CDR2 YFSETQ, per germline. CDR3 DNA: TGCGCCAGCAGCTTACCAGCGGGGGATAGCACAGATACGCAGTATTTT. Translating it yields CASSLPAGDSTDTQYF.

About this clone: Other DNA sequences in the sample encode the same CDR3. The chain has TRBV28 and TRBJ2-1; 10 bases are shared with TRBD2. Looked up from germline, CDR1 is MDHEN and CDR2 is SYDVKM. V lost 4 bases to trimming and J lost 7 bases; unmatched junction nucleotides: 4. This CDR3 spans 14 amino acids. The CDR3 is CASSSSGRRNEQFF. As DNA, the CDR3 is TGTGCCAGCAGTTCTAGCGGGAGAAGGAATGAGCAGTTCTTC.

V usage is TRBV2 and J usage is TRBJ1-6; a weak D match, TRBD1 (5 bases). CDR1 is SNHLY, CDR2 FYNNEI, per germline. The V gene lost 4 bases and the J gene lost 3 bases, with 7 bases spanning the gap. This CDR3 region has 14 residues. CDR3 residues: CASSGDSYNSPLHF. DNA of the CDR3: TGTGCCAGCAGTGGAGACAGCTATAATTCACCCCTCCACTTT.

The rearrangement joins TRBV19 to TRBJ1-5, with no clear D. V lost 3 bases and J lost 10, with 10 bases in between. Germline V gene lookup returns CDR1 LNHDA and CDR2 SQIVND (reference sequence). The CDR3 loop spans 12 amino acids. The DNA for the CDR3 is TGTGCCAGTAGTATTCAGGAAAAACCCCAGCATTTT. Its protein product is CASSIQEKPQHF. Complete variable domain (other parts from reference TRBV19 and TRBJ1-5): DGGITQSPKYLFRKEGQNVTLSCEQNLNHDAMYWYRQDPGQGLRLIYYSQIVNDFQKGDIAEGYSVSREKKESFPLTVTSAQKNPTAFYLCASSIQEKPQHFGDGTRLSIL.

This chain connects TRBV10-3 to TRBJ2-1; 12 bases match TRBD2. V lost 2 bases to trimming and J lost 5 bases; unmatched junction nucleotides: 4. Germline CDR1 ENHRY, CDR2 SYGVKD. The CDR3 totals 16 residues. The CDR3 nucleotides read TGTGCCATCAGTGAGGGGCTAGCGGGGGGGCACAATGAGCAGTTCTTC. Translated: CAISEGLAGGHNEQFF.

This clone was seen once. J is TRBJ2-7 and V is TRBV6-4, with no clear D. V lost 6 bases, J lost 1 base, and 16 bases lay in between. The CDR3 consists of 15 residues. Per the germline V gene, CDR1 is MRHNA and CDR2 is SNTAGT. The CDR3 sequence: CASRPRVTHSYEQYF. CDR3 in DNA: TGTGCCAGCAGACCCCGGGTGACTCATTCCTACGAGCAGTACTTC.

This chain uses TRBV11-2 with TRBJ2-7, with 7 nucleotides matching TRBD1. The CDR3 consists of 15 residues. V shed 1 base, J shed 1 base, and the junction held 4 bases outside the gene matches. CDR1 SGHAT and CDR2 FQNNGV come from the germline V gene. CDR3 sequence (DNA): TGTGCCAGCAGCTTAGTCCCGACAGGGTCCTACGAGCAGTACTTC. As protein: CASSLVPTGSYEQYF. The whole variable domain, remainder taken from reference TRBV11-2 and TRBJ2-7, is EAGVAQSPRYKIIEKRQSVAFWCNPISGHATLYWYQQILGQGPKLLIQFQNNGVVDDSQLPKDRFSAERLKGVDSTLKIQPAKLEDSAVYLCASSLVPTGSYEQYFGPGTRLTVT.

This clone was detected only a few times. This chain links TRBV5-1 with TRBJ2-3; weak D call: TRBD2 (6 bases). V dropped 0 bases and J dropped 2 bases, with 13 bases sitting between them. CDR3 size: 16 residues. CDR1 and CDR2 from the germline V gene are SGHRS and YFSETQ. As DNA, the CDR3 is TGCGCCAGCAGCTTGGAAGGGAGGAGGGACACAGATACGCAGTATTTT. It yields the protein CASSLEGRRDTDTQYF.

V usage is TRBV19 and J usage is TRBJ2-3, with a possible D match to TRBD1 (5 bases). The CDR3 runs to 14 residues. V gave up 5 bases and J gave up 3 bases, with 12 bases separating them. CDR1 and CDR2 (germline): LNHDA, SQIVND (reference sequence). CDR3 residues: CASSQQGWTDTQYF. CDR3 coding DNA: TGTGCCAGTAGTCAGCAGGGTTGGACAGATACGCAGTATTTT.